These T cell receptor beta chains were read from a single sample in a study of blood T cell repertoires in COVID-19. The protocol was immunoSEQ multiplex PCR, while the TCRdb copy is restricted to in-frame clones and leaves out a portion. Of about 180,000 clones in the sample, approximately 92% are singletons; the top ten hold approximately 2.5%. What was sequenced was PBMCs or T cells enriched from blood (not recorded which). These receptors originate from a middle-aged woman with acute COVID-19. CDR3s include the opening cysteine and the closing phenylalanine or tryptophan. A D gene is named only where the DNA matches it firmly. A row's size may be missing; if present it is once, few, many or a size class.

V gene: TRBV2
J gene: TRBJ2-2
D gene: NA
clone size: NA
CDR3 protein: CASSEARGNTGELFF
CDR3 DNA: TGTGCCAGCAGTGAAGCGCGGGGGAACACCGGGGAGCTGTTTTTT

V gene: TRBV18
J gene: TRBJ1-2
D gene: NA
clone size: once
CDR3 protein: CASSLQGAIKGGYTF
CDR3 DNA: TGTGCCAGCTCACTACAAGGGGCAATTAAAGGCGGCTACACCTTC

V gene: TRBV6-2/TRBV6-3
J gene: TRBJ2-2
D gene: NA
clone size: few
CDR3 protein: CASSYSGVGLAAGELFF
CDR3 DNA: TGTGCCAGCAGTTACTCTGGCGTAGGCCTTGCGGCCGGGGAGCTGTTTTTT

V gene: TRBV6-1
J gene: TRBJ2-7
D gene: TRBD1
clone size: NA
CDR3 protein: CASSEGQGTYEQYF
CDR3 DNA: TGTGCCAGCAGTGAGGGACAGGGGACCTACGAGCAGTACTTC

V gene: TRBV9
J gene: TRBJ2-7
D gene: TRBD2
clone size: few
CDR3 protein: CASSKTSGGKDEQYF
CDR3 DNA: TGTGCCAGCAGTAAGACTAGCGGGGGTAAGGACGAGCAGTACTTC

V gene: TRBV5-4
J gene: TRBJ2-1
D gene: TRBD2
clone size: NA
CDR3 protein: CASSVRDYHNEQFF
CDR3 DNA: TGTGCCAGCAGCGTCCGGGACTACCACAATGAGCAGTTCTTC

V gene: TRBV28
J gene: TRBJ1-5
D gene: TRBD1
clone size: NA
CDR3 protein: CASSFSDRNQPQHF
CDR3 DNA: TGTGCCAGCAGTTTTTCGGACAGGAATCAGCCCCAGCATTTT

V gene: TRBV4-1
J gene: TRBJ2-1
D gene: TRBD2
clone size: NA
CDR3 protein: CASSHLPGTRQVNEQFF
CDR3 DNA: TGCGCCAGCAGCCACCTCCCCGGGACTAGACAGGTTAATGAGCAGTTCTTC

V gene: TRBV13
J gene: TRBJ2-2
D gene: TRBD1
clone size: NA
CDR3 protein: CASSFRTGNTGELFF
CDR3 DNA: TGTGCCAGCAGCTTTAGGACAGGGAACACCGGGGAGCTGTTTTTT

V gene: TRBV3-1/TRBV3-2
J gene: TRBJ2-7
D gene: TRBD1
clone size: NA
CDR3 protein: CASGVTTGTGVYEQYF
CDR3 DNA: TGTGCCTCCGGGGTTACCACCGGGACAGGGGTCTACGAGCAGTACTTC

V gene: TRBV25-1
J gene: TRBJ1-3
D gene: NA
clone size: NA
CDR3 protein: CASSDLTTGSGNTIYF
CDR3 DNA: TGTGCCAGCAGTGATCTGACGACGGGGTCTGGAAACACCATATATTTT

V gene: TRBV28
J gene: TRBJ1-2
D gene: NA
clone size: NA
CDR3 protein: CASSAGSLRGYGYTF
CDR3 DNA: TGTGCCAGCAGTGCGGGGTCCCTACGGGGCTATGGCTACACCTTC

V gene: TRBV4-2
J gene: TRBJ2-1
D gene: TRBD2
clone size: NA
CDR3 protein: CASSPLLAGSYNEQFF
CDR3 DNA: TGTGCCAGCAGCCCCCTACTAGCGGGTTCCTACAATGAGCAGTTCTTC

V gene: TRBV7-8
J gene: TRBJ1-1
D gene: NA
clone size: NA
CDR3 protein: CASSLGGVLNTEAFF
CDR3 DNA: TGTGCCAGCAGCTTAGGGGGGGTTCTGAACACTGAAGCTTTCTTT

V gene: TRBV19
J gene: TRBJ1-1
D gene: TRBD1
clone size: once
CDR3 protein: CASTPGQGQNTEAFF
CDR3 DNA: TGTGCCAGTACTCCGGGACAGGGACAGAACACTGAAGCTTTCTTT

V gene: TRBV4-1
J gene: TRBJ1-1
D gene: NA
clone size: NA
CDR3 protein: CASSQAEGLKAEAFF
CDR3 DNA: TGCGCCAGCAGCCAAGCTGAGGGTCTTAAAGCTGAAGCTTTCTTT

V gene: TRBV19
J gene: TRBJ1-1
D gene: NA
clone size: once
CDR3 protein: CASSIGGSTEAFF
CDR3 DNA: TGTGCCAGTAGTATAGGGGGCAGCACTGAAGCTTTCTTT

V gene: TRBV5-4
J gene: TRBJ2-3
D gene: TRBD2
clone size: NA
CDR3 protein: CASSSHRPTSGIVDTQYF
CDR3 DNA: TGTGCCAGCAGCTCCCACCGACCGACTAGCGGGATTGTAGATACGCAGTATTTT

V gene: TRBV18
J gene: TRBJ2-1
D gene: TRBD2
clone size: NA
CDR3 protein: CASSPPTRTGGEQFF
CDR3 DNA: TGTGCCAGCTCACCACCCACTCGGACGGGGGGTGAGCAGTTCTTC

V gene: TRBV21-1
J gene: TRBJ2-5
D gene: NA
clone size: NA
CDR3 protein: CASSKGNRGFGETQYF
CDR3 DNA: TGTGCCAGCAGCAAAGGCAACAGGGGGTTTGGAGAGACCCAGTACTTC

V gene: TRBV7-2
J gene: TRBJ2-2
D gene: NA
clone size: NA
CDR3 protein: CASSLGPSAGELFF
CDR3 DNA: TGTGCCAGCAGCTTAGGGCCTAGCGCAGGGGAGCTGTTTTTT

V gene: TRBV9
J gene: TRBJ2-3
D gene: NA
clone size: NA
CDR3 protein: CASSVNSRADTQYF
CDR3 DNA: TGTGCCAGCAGCGTAAATTCCCGGGCAGATACGCAGTATTTT

V gene: TRBV6-5
J gene: TRBJ2-5
D gene: NA
clone size: NA
CDR3 protein: CASSYRGTGGETQYF
CDR3 DNA: TGTGCCAGCAGTTACAGGGGAACGGGTGGCGAGACCCAGTACTTC

V gene: TRBV10-3
J gene: TRBJ1-1
D gene: NA
clone size: few
CDR3 protein: CAIRQNTEAFF
CDR3 DNA: TGTGCCATCAGACAGAACACTGAAGCTTTCTTT

V gene: TRBV3-1/TRBV3-2
J gene: TRBJ2-5
D gene: NA
clone size: NA
CDR3 protein: CASSQQGARISGSLETQYF
CDR3 DNA: TGTGCCAGCAGCCAACAGGGGGCGCGGATTAGCGGGAGCCTGGAGACCCAGTACTTC